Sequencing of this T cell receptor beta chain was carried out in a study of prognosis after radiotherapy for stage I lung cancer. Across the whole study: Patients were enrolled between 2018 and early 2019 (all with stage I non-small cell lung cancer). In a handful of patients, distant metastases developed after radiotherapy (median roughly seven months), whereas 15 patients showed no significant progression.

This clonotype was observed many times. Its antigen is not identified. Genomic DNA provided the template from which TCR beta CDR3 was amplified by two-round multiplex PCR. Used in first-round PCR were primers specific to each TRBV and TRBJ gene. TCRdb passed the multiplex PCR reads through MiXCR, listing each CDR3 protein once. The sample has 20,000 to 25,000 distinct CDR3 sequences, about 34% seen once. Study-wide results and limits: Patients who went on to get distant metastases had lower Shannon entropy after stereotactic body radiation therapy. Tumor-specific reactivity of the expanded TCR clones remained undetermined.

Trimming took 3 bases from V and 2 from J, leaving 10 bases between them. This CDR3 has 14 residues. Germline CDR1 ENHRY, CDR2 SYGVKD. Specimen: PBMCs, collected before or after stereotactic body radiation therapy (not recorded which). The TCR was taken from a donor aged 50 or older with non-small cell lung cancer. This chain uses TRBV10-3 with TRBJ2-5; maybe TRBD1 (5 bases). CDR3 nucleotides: TGTGCCATCAGTGACAGGGTGCGGCAAGAGACCCAGTACTTC. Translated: CAISDRVRQETQYF.